Described below is a single TCR beta chain sequence and its context. This record belongs to a study of ipilimumab plus nivolumab after autologous stem cell transplantation. At the level of the study: A median of about 8 nivolumab and 5 ipilimumab doses were given. The DLBCL cohort had primary refractory and relapsed disease, with 18-month progression-free survival of approximately 87% and 28%.

Using immunoSEQ multiplex PCR, the repertoire was profiled, and TCRdb retains in-frame clones only, with some absent. This table holds under 15,000 clones, about 70% found once. Through week 26, nivolumab 3 mg/kg IV was given weeks 1, 4, 7, 10, then biweekly. The CDR3 sequence is 13 residues long. Germline V gene lookup returns CDR1 SGHTA and CDR2 FQGNSA. The germline V and J ends were trimmed by 2 bases and 0 bases, with 3 bases remaining between them. The source was PBMCs, collected in a trial of ipilimumab plus nivolumab as post-transplant consolidation. The TCR originated in a male donor with diffuse large B-cell lymphoma. The rearrangement uses TRBV7-2 and TRBJ2-3; D unclear. This CDR3 is CASSLSSTDTQYF. The CDR3, as DNA: TGTGCCAGCAGCTTATCTAGCACAGATACGCAGTATTTT.